This TCR beta chain is drawn from a study of shared clonotypes between healthy human individuals. This CDR3 is built from 14 residues. Trimming shortened V by 3 bases and J by 7 bases, and 10 bases separated the two germline ends. Germline V lookup: CDR1 LNHDA, CDR2 SQIVND (reference sequence). Using immunoSEQ multiplex PCR, the repertoire was profiled, and TCRdb retains in-frame clones only, with some absent. The sample has some 1 million clones, about 75% seen once. The TCR comes from a young man in good health. The chain links TRBV19 to TRBJ1-6, with a tentative D call TRBD1 (6 bases). Material for sequencing was memory CD4+ T cells sorted from blood. The subset denotes: CD45RA-negative fraction. CDR3 bases: TGTGCCAGTAGTATTAGACAGGAAAATTCACCCCTCCACTTT. This codes for CASSIRQENSPLHF.